This record looks at one T cell receptor beta chain sequence and its context. The antigen is undetermined. The data derive from a study of cytomegalovirus exposure and HLA in healthy donors. Study background: In a later analysis, the approximately 110 validation repertoires were reported to have used the same platform as the 600 to 700 first-cohort repertoires. General study points: Cytomegalovirus-associated TCR beta chains were listed, numbering under 200.

TCRdb's copy holds only in-frame clones and misses some; the assay was immunoSEQ multiplex PCR. In the table there are about 140,000 clones, roughly nine tenths of which are singletons. This CDR3 has 13 residues. The germline CDR1 and CDR2 sequences are SQVTM and ANQGSEA. The ends lost 7 bases at V and 1 base at J; junction bases unmatched: 2. The V call is TRBV29-1, the J call TRBJ1-4; 8 nucleotides agree with TRBD1. Sequenced material: PBMCs. The clonotype comes from a man younger than 35 in good health and CMV-seronegative. The CDR3 here is CSAGQGTNEKLFF. Here the CDR3 DNA reads TGCAGCGCCGGACAGGGAACTAATGAAAAACTGTTTTTT.